These 22 T cell receptor beta chains came from one sample sequenced in a study of PD-L1 blockade in urothelial cancer. Clones were read by immunoSEQ multiplex PCR, and TCRdb kept only the in-frame ones, dropping some. The sample lists about 91,000 clones, over 65% occurring once. Time point here: peripheral blood 6 weeks after treatment start. The sequencing used PBMCs, collected around atezolizumab (anti-PD-L1) treatment. The receptor set was obtained from a man aged 65 to 85 with urothelial cancer.

The CDR3 region is CASSQVTPSSYEQYF. For the CDR3, the DNA is TGCGCCAGCAGCCAAGTGACTCCGAGCTCCTACGAGCAGTACTTC. The chain carries TRBV4-1 and TRBJ2-7; D ambiguous. Germline V CDR1 and CDR2: MGHRA, YSYEKL. V was pared by 1 base and J by 0 bases, with 10 bases between. The CDR3 is 15 residues long.

V is TRBV5-1 and J is TRBJ2-1; 8 positions agree with TRBD2. J gave up 0 bases and V 4 bases, and 3 bases lay outside the gene matches. The CDR3 consists of 15 residues. Germline lookup yields CDR1 SGHRS and CDR2 YFSETQ. CDR3: CASSLSGDSYNEQFF. As DNA, the CDR3 is TGCGCCAGCAGCCTTAGCGGGGACTCCTACAATGAGCAGTTCTTC.

This clone came up once. The gene calls are TRBV28 and TRBJ1-1; D not certain. Germline V lookup: CDR1 MDHEN, CDR2 SYDVKM. This CDR3 is 13 amino acids long. The V and J ends lost 7 bases and 0 bases respectively, with 9 bases between them. CDR3 protein: CASTSQLNTEAFF. The CDR3 bases are TGTGCCAGCACATCACAGCTGAACACTGAAGCTTTCTTT.

The chain joins TRBV27 to TRBJ1-5; TRBD1 matches 7 bases. V trimming: 6 bases; J trimming: 2 bases; junction bases outside the gene matches: 16. Germline lookup yields CDR1 MNHEY and CDR2 SMNVEV (reference sequence). The CDR3 is 18 amino acids. For the CDR3, the DNA is TGTGCCAGCAGCCTCAAGTCTAACAGGGGATCGGGCAATCAGCCCCAGCATTTT. Its translation is CASSLKSNRGSGNQPQHF.

This clone occurred once. The DNA of the CDR3 is TGTGCCAGCCGGGGGTTGTCTGGGGCCAACGTCCTGACTTTC. Translated: CASRGLSGANVLTF. The genes are TRBV2 and TRBJ2-6; TRBD2 is a possible D gene (6 bases). V lost 8 bases to trimming and J lost 1 base, with 9 bases between them. The CDR3 covers 14 residues. Germline values: CDR1 SNHLY, CDR2 FYNNEI.

This clone was seen just once. The V and J genes are TRBV20-1 and TRBJ1-2; possibly TRBD1 for D (5 bases). Germline V gene lookup returns CDR1 DFQATT and CDR2 SNEGSKA (reference sequence). CDR3 length equals 11 residues. V lost 7 bases, J lost 4 bases, and 10 bases lay in between. The CDR3 nucleotides read TGCAGTGGGGGGGTCGGCTATGGCTACACCTTC. Amino acid sequence: CSGGVGYGYTF.

V is TRBV10-3 and J is TRBJ1-3; D is possibly TRBD1 (5 bases). Germline V gene sequence: CDR1 ENHRY, CDR2 SYGVKD. Trimming took 6 bases from V and 4 from J, leaving 10 bases between them. The CDR3 length is 13 residues. In nucleotides, the CDR3 is TGTGCCATCAGACCTGACAGAGGAAACACCATATATTTT. It specifies CAIRPDRGNTIYF.

The V call is TRBV7-8, the J call TRBJ1-1; unclear D gene. The CDR3 loop spans 12 amino acids. CDR1 is SGHVS and CDR2 is FQNEAQ in the germline V gene. The ends were cut back, 5 bases at V and 3 bases at J, with 7 bases in the middle. The CDR3 region is CASSPDYTEAFF. CDR3 sequence (DNA): TGTGCCAGCAGCCCGGACTACACTGAAGCTTTCTTT.

A remark on this clone: Germline is not matched at one junction end, which may reflect a read error. DNA of the CDR3: TGCGCCAGCAGCCGAACAGGGGGCGAGGGCTACACCTTC. Its protein is CASSRTGGEGYTF. The rearrangement joins TRBV5-4 to TRBJ1-2; 9 nucleotides align to TRBD1. Germline assignment: CDR1 SGHNT and CDR2 YYREEE (reference sequence). CDR3 length equals 13 residues.

A few counts support this clone. This chain joins TRBV18 and TRBJ1-1, with a weak D call TRBD1 (6 bases). The length of the CDR3 is 16 residues. V was shortened by 0 bases and J by 4 bases, with 15 bases between the two germline ends. Germline V gene lookup returns CDR1 KGHSH and CDR2 LQKENI. For the CDR3, the DNA is TGTGCCAGCTCACCACCGTATCAGGGGCTAGGCACTGAAGCTTTCTTT. Encoded protein: CASSPPYQGLGTEAFF.

The gene calls are TRBV7-2 and TRBJ1-3, with a possible D match to TRBD1 (5 bases). The length of the CDR3 is 15 residues. V lost 5 bases, J lost 4 bases, and 15 bases lay in between. CDR1 SGHTA and CDR2 FQGNSA come from the germline V gene. CDR3 DNA sequence: TGTGCCAGCAGCGACCAATCAGGGCGCGGAAACACCATATATTTT. This encodes CASSDQSGRGNTIYF. Together with reference TRBV7-2 and TRBJ1-3, the CDR3 gives the full variable domain: GAGVSQSPSNKVTEKGKDVELRCDPISGHTALYWYRQSLGQGLEFLIYFQGNSAPDKSGLPSDRFSAERTGGSVSTLTIQRTQQEDSAVYLCASSDQSGRGNTIYFGEGSWLTVV.

The genes are TRBV11-2 and TRBJ2-7; no clear D gene. V lost 0 bases and J lost 4, with 13 bases in between. CDR3 length equals 15 residues. In germline, CDR1 is SGHAT, CDR2 FQNNGV. Written as DNA, the CDR3 is TGTGCCAGCAGCTTAGACCCGGTGAGGAGTTACGAGCAGTACTTC. It encodes CASSLDPVRSYEQYF.

The chain carries TRBV27 and TRBJ2-1; TRBD2 matches 7 bases. V lost 2 bases, J lost 7 bases, and 2 bases stayed unmatched. CDR3 length: 13 residues. Germline lookup yields CDR1 MNHEY and CDR2 SMNVEV (reference sequence). CDR3 nucleotide sequence: TGTGCCAGCAGTTTAGCGGGGGAAAATGAGCAGTTCTTC. Encoded protein: CASSLAGENEQFF.

The chain employs TRBV5-8 and TRBJ2-1; TRBD2 matches 12 bases. Trimming took 4 bases from V and 4 from J; bases not matched to a gene: 3. Germline V gene data show CDR1 as SGHTS and CDR2 as YDEGEE. The CDR3 sequence is 15 residues long. The CDR3 region has the DNA TGTGCCAGCAGCCGTACTAGCGGGGGGTACAATGAGCAGTTCTTC. Protein product: CASSRTSGGYNEQFF. Together with reference TRBV5-8 and TRBJ2-1, the CDR3 gives the full variable domain: EAGVTQSPTHLIKTRGQQATLRCSPISGHTSVYWYQQALGLGLQFLLWYDEGEERNRGNFPPRFSGRQFPNYSSELNVNALELEDSALYLCASSRTSGGYNEQFFGPGTRLTVL.

The rearrangement joins TRBV6-1 to TRBJ2-7, with TRBD2 matching 11 bases. V shed 4 bases, J shed 2 bases, and the junction held 7 bases outside the gene matches. CDR3 length equals 16 residues. Germline V gene data show CDR1 as MNHNS and CDR2 as SASEGT. CDR3 nucleotides: TGTGCCAGCAGTGGGCAGGGACTAGCGGAGCCCTACGAGCAGTACTTC. It translates to CASSGQGLAEPYEQYF.

The chain recombines TRBV6-6 with TRBJ2-2, with D tentatively TRBD1 (6 bases). The CDR3 covers 15 residues. Deletions cut 6 bases from V and 0 bases from J, with 11 bases between. In germline, CDR1 is MNHNY, CDR2 SVGAGI (reference sequence). This CDR3 reads CASSPRTANTGELFF. The CDR3, as DNA: TGTGCCAGCAGCCCCCGGACAGCGAACACCGGGGAGCTGTTTTTT.

The chain joins TRBV9 to TRBJ1-3, with 8 bases lining up with TRBD1. The CDR3 contains 15 residues. The germline V gene has CDR1 SGDLS and CDR2 YYNGEE. Unmatched junction bases numbered 2, after V lost 3 bases and J lost 0 bases. CDR3 DNA sequence: TGTGCCAGCAGCGGACAGGGGCTCTCTGGAAACACCATATATTTT. Its translation is CASSGQGLSGNTIYF.

The chain combines TRBV9 with TRBJ2-3; 12 bases fit TRBD2. The CDR3 runs 18 residues. Germline CDR1 is SGDLS and CDR2 is YYNGEE. J gave up 3 bases and V 0 bases, and 8 bases lay outside the gene matches. The CDR3 spells CASSVGGLAGGRTDTQYF. The CDR3 coding sequence is TGTGCCAGCAGCGTAGGTGGTCTAGCGGGGGGGAGGACAGATACGCAGTATTTT.

The chain carries TRBV10-1 and TRBJ2-3; 12 bases match TRBD1. Trimming took 3 bases from V and 6 from J; bases not matched to a gene: 10. Germline loops: CDR1 WNHNN, CDR2 SYGVQD (reference sequence). The CDR3 totals 17 residues. CDR3 sequence reads: CASSDPRDRGQEDTQYF. CDR3 bases: TGCGCCAGCAGTGACCCTCGGGACAGGGGGCAAGAGGATACGCAGTATTTT.

This clone was seen once. The rearrangement uses TRBV7-6 and TRBJ2-3; 10 bases are shared with TRBD2. This CDR3 is built from 15 residues. The V gene end was trimmed by 7 bases and the J gene end by 5 bases; junction bases not matched to a gene: 9. Germline CDR1 and CDR2: SGHVS and FNYEAQ. This CDR3 is CASTQAGGPVDTQYF. CDR3 DNA sequence: TGTGCCAGCACCCAAGCGGGAGGGCCGGTAGATACGCAGTATTTT. Supplemented by reference TRBV7-6 and TRBJ2-3, the full variable domain reads GAGVSQSPRYKVTKRGQDVALRCDPISGHVSLYWYRQALGQGPEFLTYFNYEAQQDKSGLPNDRFSAERPEGSISTLTIQRTEQRDSAMYRCASTQAGGPVDTQYFGPGTRLTVL.

V is TRBV28 and J is TRBJ2-2, with unresolved D. Germline CDR1 and CDR2: MDHEN and SYDVKM. The V gene lost 2 bases and the J gene lost 6 bases, with 7 bases spanning the gap. The CDR3 spans 13 residues. Here the CDR3 DNA reads TGTGCCAGCAGTTTAGGTGCGGCCGGGGAGCTGTTTTTT. Its translation: CASSLGAAGELFF.

The genes are TRBV29-1 and TRBJ1-2, with 7 bases that match TRBD1. J was trimmed by 2 bases and V by 5 bases; bases with no gene match: 5. This CDR3 is 13 amino acids long. Germline V gene data show CDR1 as SQVTM and CDR2 as ANQGSEA. CDR3 sequence reads: CSVSLQGNYGYTF. The CDR3 bases are TGCAGCGTTTCTTTACAGGGGAACTATGGCTACACCTTC.